The 3 T cell receptor beta chains in this list originate from one sample, sequenced in a study of T cell responses to AZD1222 COVID-19 vaccine. Only in-frame clones appear in the TCRdb table, and some are missing; sequencing was by immunoSEQ multiplex PCR. The sample contains tens of thousands of clones, around 80% of which appear only once. The sample was peripheral blood, taken on day 0 of AZD1222 vaccination. The receptors come from an adult in good health.

This clone has a handful of counts. This chain links TRBV7-2 with TRBJ2-3; D possibly uses TRBD1 or TRBD2 (6 bases each). The ends were cut back, 3 bases at V and 6 bases at J, with 10 bases in the middle. The CDR3 contains 13 residues. Germline CDR1 and CDR2: SGHTA and FQGNSA. The CDR3 is CASSFGGADTQYF. The CDR3 DNA is TGTGCCAGCAGCTTCGGGGGCGCGGATACGCAGTATTTT. Full variable domain (remainder filled in from reference TRBV7-2 and TRBJ2-3): GAGVSQSPSNKVTEKGKDVELRCDPISGHTALYWYRQSLGQGLEFLIYFQGNSAPDKSGLPSDRFSAERTGGSVSTLTIQRTQQEDSAVYLCASSFGGADTQYFGPGTRLTVL.

The CDR3 DNA reads as TGTGCCAGCAGCCAAGAGACCTCGGGATGGGATTCACCCCTCCACTTT. As protein: CASSQETSGWDSPLHF. This chain links TRBV4-2 with TRBJ1-6; the D is unclear. The CDR3 is 16 residues long. V lost 0 bases to trimming and J lost 8 bases, with 14 bases between them. The V gene's germline CDR1 is LGHNA and CDR2 YNFKEQ.

This clone was counted a single time. The CDR3 coding sequence is TGTGCCAGCAGCCTTACCGGGACAGGGGATCAGCCCCAGCATTTT. Translating it yields CASSLTGTGDQPQHF. The chain has TRBV7-2 and TRBJ1-5; 10 bases are shared with TRBD1. The CDR3 consists of 15 residues. Germline values: CDR1 SGHTA, CDR2 FQGNSA. With 5 bases clipped from V and 5 bases from J, the junction kept 6 bases outside the gene matches.